This T cell receptor (beta chain) originates from a study of T cells after yellow fever vaccination. The CDR3 runs 17 residues. Germline assignment: CDR1 SGHTA and CDR2 FQGNSA. V was clipped by 6 bases and J by 7 bases; unmatched bases: 19. Production of TCR cDNA was by 5'RACE template switching, which also added a universal primer site and UMIs. MiXCR was run by TCRdb on the 5' RACE reads, yielding one entry per CDR3 protein. The sample consists of some 300,000 distinct CDR3 sequences, around 9.3% of them appearing once. The TCR originated in a man aged 18 to 30 who received the YFV17D yellow fever vaccine. This chain uses TRBV7-2 with TRBJ2-5; 8 nucleotides agree with TRBD2. The sample here was CD4+ T cells sorted from PBMCs, taken 5 days after the yellow fever booster vaccination. This CDR3 reads CASRSGPFSGAQGTQYF. The CDR3 nucleotides are TGTGCCAGCAGAAGCGGCCCTTTTAGCGGGGCCCAGGGGACCCAGTACTTC.